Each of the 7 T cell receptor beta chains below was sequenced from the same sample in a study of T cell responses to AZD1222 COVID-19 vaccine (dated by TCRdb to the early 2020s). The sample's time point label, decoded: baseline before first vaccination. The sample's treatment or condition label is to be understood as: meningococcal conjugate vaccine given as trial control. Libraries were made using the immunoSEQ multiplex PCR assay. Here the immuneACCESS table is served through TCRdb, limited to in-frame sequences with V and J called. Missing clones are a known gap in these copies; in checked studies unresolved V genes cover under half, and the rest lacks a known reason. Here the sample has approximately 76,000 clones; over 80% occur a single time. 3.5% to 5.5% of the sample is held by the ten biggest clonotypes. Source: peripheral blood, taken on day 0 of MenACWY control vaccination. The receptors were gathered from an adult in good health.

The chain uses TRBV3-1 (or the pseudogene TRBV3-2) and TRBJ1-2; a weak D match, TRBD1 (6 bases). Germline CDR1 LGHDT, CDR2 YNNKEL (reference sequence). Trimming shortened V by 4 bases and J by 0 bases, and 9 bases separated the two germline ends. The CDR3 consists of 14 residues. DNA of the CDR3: TGTGCCAGCAGCCGACAGGCCTCTAACTATGGCTACACCTTC. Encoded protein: CASSRQASNYGYTF.

The CDR3 region has the DNA TGTGCCAGTAGTATGACTAGCGGGAGTCTCGACGAGCAGTACTTC. Its protein product is CASSMTSGSLDEQYF. V gene TRBV19 combines with J gene TRBJ2-7, with TRBD2 matching over 12 bases. Looked up from germline, CDR1 is LNHDA and CDR2 is SQIVND (reference sequence). The CDR3 sequence is 15 residues long. The ends lost 3 bases at V and 5 bases at J; junction bases unmatched: 5.

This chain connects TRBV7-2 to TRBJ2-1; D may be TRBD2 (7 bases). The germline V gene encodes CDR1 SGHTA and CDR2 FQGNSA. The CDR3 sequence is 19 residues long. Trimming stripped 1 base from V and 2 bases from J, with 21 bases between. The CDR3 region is CASSLVGGGRKGAYNEQFF. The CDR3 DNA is TGTGCCAGCAGCTTAGTAGGGGGGGGGAGGAAAGGAGCCTACAATGAGCAGTTCTTC.

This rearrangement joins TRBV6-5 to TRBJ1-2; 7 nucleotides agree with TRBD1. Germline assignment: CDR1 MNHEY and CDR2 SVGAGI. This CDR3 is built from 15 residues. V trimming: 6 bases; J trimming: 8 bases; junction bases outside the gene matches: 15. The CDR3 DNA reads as TGTGCCAGCAGCTCGGGAGGGGGCAGGGAGGACGGCTACACCTTC. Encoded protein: CASSSGGGREDGYTF.

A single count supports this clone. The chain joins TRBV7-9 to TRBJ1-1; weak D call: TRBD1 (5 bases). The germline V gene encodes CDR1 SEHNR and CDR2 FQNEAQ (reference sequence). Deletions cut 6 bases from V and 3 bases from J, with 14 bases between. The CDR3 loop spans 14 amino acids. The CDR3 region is CASREWGDHTEAFF. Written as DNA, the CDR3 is TGTGCCAGCAGGGAATGGGGGGATCACACTGAAGCTTTCTTT.

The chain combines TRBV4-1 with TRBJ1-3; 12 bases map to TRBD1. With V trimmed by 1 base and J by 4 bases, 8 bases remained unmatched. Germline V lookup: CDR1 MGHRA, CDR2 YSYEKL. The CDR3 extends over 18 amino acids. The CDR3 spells CASSQGGTGGAQGNTIYF. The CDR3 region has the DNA TGCGCCAGCAGCCAAGGAGGGACAGGGGGCGCGCAAGGAAACACCATATATTTT.

In DNA form, the CDR3 reads TGTGCCAGCAGTTATACAGGGGGATCTGGACTTGAAGCTTTCTTT. Its translation: CASSYTGGSGLEAFF. This chain links TRBV6-5 with TRBJ1-1; TRBD1 matches at 8 bases. This CDR3 has 15 amino acids. CDR1 MNHEY and CDR2 SVGAGI come from the germline V gene. V lost 3 bases, J lost 7 bases, and 10 bases stayed unmatched.